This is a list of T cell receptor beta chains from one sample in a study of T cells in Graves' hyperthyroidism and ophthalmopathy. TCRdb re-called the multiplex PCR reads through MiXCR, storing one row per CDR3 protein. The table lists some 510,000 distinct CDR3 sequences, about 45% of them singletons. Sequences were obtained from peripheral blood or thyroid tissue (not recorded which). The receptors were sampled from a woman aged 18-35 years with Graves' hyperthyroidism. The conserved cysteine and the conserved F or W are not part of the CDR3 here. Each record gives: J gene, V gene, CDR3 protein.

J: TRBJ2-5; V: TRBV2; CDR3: ASTVGGDTQY
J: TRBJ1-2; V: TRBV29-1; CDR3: SGDRGRTNYGYT
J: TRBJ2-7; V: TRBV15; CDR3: ATSSSRSLEQY
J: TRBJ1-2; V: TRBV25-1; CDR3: ASSATRDYT
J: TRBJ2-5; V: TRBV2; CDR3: ASKLGLETQY
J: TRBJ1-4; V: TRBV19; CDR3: ASSTRVEEKLF
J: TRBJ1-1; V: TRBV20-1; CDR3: SAEDRGAMNTEAF
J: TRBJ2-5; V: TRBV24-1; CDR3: ATSDRGGSSRLQY
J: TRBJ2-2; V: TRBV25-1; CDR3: ASSSVVNTGELF
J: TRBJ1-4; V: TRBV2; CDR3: ASSERGTDEKLF
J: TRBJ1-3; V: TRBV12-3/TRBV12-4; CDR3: ASSFSRASGNTIY
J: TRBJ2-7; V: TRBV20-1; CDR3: SAVNPGSGSSYEQY
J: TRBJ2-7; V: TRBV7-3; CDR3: ASSFTDSSYEQY
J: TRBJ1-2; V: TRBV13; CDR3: ASSLRGYPRYGYT
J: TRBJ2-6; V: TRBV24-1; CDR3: ASSSRDSPSGANVLT
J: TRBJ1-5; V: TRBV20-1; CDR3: SARRDTNQPQH
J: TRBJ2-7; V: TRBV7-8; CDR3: ASSSERVYEQY
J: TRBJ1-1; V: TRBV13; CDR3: ASSIPSGQNTEAF
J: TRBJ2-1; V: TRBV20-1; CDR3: SARPGYNEQF
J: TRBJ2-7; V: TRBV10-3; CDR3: ASTRGPATYEQY
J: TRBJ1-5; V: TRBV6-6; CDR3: ASSYLGEANQPQH
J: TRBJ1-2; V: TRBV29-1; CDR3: SVEMRQGGHYGYT
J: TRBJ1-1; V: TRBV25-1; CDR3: AIGTGAGAF
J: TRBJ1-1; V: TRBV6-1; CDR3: ASKGQGWANTEAF
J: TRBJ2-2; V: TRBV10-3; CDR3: AISNLLAEGTGELF
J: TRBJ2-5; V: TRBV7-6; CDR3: ASRPLAGVTGETQY
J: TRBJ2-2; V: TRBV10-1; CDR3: ASSEYKSGELF
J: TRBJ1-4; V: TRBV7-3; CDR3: ASSYPRQGTNEKLF
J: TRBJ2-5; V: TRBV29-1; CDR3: SVGGFDQPQY
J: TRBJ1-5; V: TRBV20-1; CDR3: SARVNSNQPQH
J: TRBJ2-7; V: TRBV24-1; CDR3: ATSAEVRGASGSSHEQY